This T cell receptor (beta chain) derives from a study of T cells in localized non-small cell lung cancer. The CDR3 is made up of 15 amino acids. Per germline, CDR1 LNHDA and CDR2 SQIVND (reference sequence). The ends were cut back, 8 bases at V and 4 bases at J, with 17 bases in the middle. In this sample, this clone turned up once. The method was immunoSEQ multiplex PCR; TCRdb's version includes in-frame clones alone and lacks a portion of them. This sample has roughly 86,000 clones, with about 83% found just once. This receptor was obtained from a man aged 35 to 70 with stage I lung adenocarcinoma. V usage is TRBV19 and J usage is TRBJ2-2; D may be TRBD1 (6 bases). The sample was peripheral blood, taken before any cancer treatment. The CDR3 reads CASSWGPGITGELFF. The CDR3 coding sequence is TGTGCCAGTTCCTGGGGGCCAGGGATCACCGGGGAGCTGTTTTTT.